This TCR beta chain was recorded in a study of breast tumors, draining lymph nodes, adjacent tissues. Study-wide points: Tumor TCR diversity was below lymph nodes but above nontumor tissue. The lymph node origin of tumor T cells was framed as consistent with a hypothesis, not demonstrated. Tumor and nontumor repertoires were significantly more similar in luminal-like than in basal-like breast cancer. The data were judged consistent with most tumor T cells coming from lymph node and expanding in tumor.

V lost 1 base and J lost 5, with 18 bases in between. The CDR3 contains 16 residues. Germline CDR1 is SEHNR and CDR2 is FQNEAQ (reference sequence). MiXCR, applied by TCRdb to the multiplex PCR reads, yields one record per CDR3 protein. Of about 180,000 distinct CDR3 sequences listed, 30% to 35% are singletons. In its sample, this clonotype was seen many times. The antigen is not known. Breast cancer patients provided tissue from their axillary draining lymph nodes. Sequenced input: axillary lymph node tissue. The source of this sequence is a female donor with breast cancer. Some clones in this sample may be carry-over from other donors' samples. The V and J genes are TRBV7-9 and TRBJ2-7, with D tentatively TRBD2 (7 bases). Here the CDR3 DNA reads TGTGCCAGCAGCTTAGTTGGGGGGGGCCCCATCCACGAGCAGTACTTC. Translating it yields CASSLVGGGPIHEQYF.